This is a list of T cell receptor beta chains from one sample in a study of human T cells and chemical hapten exposure. MiXCR, applied by TCRdb to the RACE reads, yields one record per CDR3 protein. Among 280,000 or so distinct CDR3 sequences, about 7.7% were seen once, and the ten largest hold 0.9% to 1.5%. Sample: whole blood, taken in connection with sensitization to the hapten diphenylcyclopropenone (DPC). Every receptor here comes from a man in his late teens or twenties with alopecia areata. Some clones in this sample may be carry-over from other donors' samples. The CDR3 runs from the conserved cysteine through the conserved F or W. Each record gives: D gene, J gene, clone size, V gene, CDR3 protein, CDR3 DNA. A D gene is named only where the DNA matches it firmly. Some rows mark clone size as missing; the rest say once, few, many or name a class of expanded clone.

TRBD1	TRBJ1-2	many	TRBV10-3	CATRPGTGVGYGYTF	TGTGCCACGCGCCCCGGGACAGGGGTAGGCTATGGCTACACCTTC
TRBD1	TRBJ1-2	many	TRBV7-2	CASSPDRAYGYTF	TGTGCCAGCAGCCCAGACAGGGCCTATGGCTACACCTTC
.	TRBJ1-1	few	TRBV6-2/TRBV6-3	CASSYSPLGGTEAFF	TGTGCCAGCAGTTACTCGCCGTTGGGTGGCACTGAAGCTTTCTTT
TRBD1	TRBJ1-5	.	TRBV4-3	CASSQEGTDNQPQHF	TGCGCCAGCAGCCAGGAAGGGACAGACAATCAGCCCCAGCATTTT
.	TRBJ1-2	few	TRBV29-1	CSAADSYKGYTF	TGCAGCGCCGCGGACAGTTACAAAGGCTACACCTTC
.	TRBJ1-5	many	TRBV5-1	CASSRGDSNQPQHF	TGCGCCAGCAGCCGAGGGGATAGCAATCAGCCCCAGCATTTT
.	TRBJ2-2	few	TRBV19	CASRMDSNRRELFF	TGTGCCAGTAGGATGGACAGCAACCGGCGGGAGCTGTTTTTT
.	TRBJ1-1	.	TRBV6-5	CASSTPNLANTEAFF	TGTGCCAGCAGCACACCAAATTTGGCGAACACTGAAGCTTTCTTT
.	TRBJ1-5	few	TRBV6-2/TRBV6-3	CASTLDSNQPQHF	TGTGCCAGCACCCTGGACAGTAATCAGCCCCAGCATTTT
TRBD1	TRBJ2-7	few	TRBV6-5	CASSYSGQGIYEQYF	TGTGCCAGCAGTTACTCGGGACAGGGGATCTACGAGCAGTACTTC
TRBD2	TRBJ2-3	few	TRBV12-3/TRBV12-4	CASSPAGGPASQYF	TGTGCCAGCAGCCCAGCGGGGGGCCCTGCCTCGCAGTATTTT
TRBD1	TRBJ1-1	few	TRBV7-9	CASSSPEEGASTEAFF	TGTGCCAGCAGCTCCCCGGAGGAGGGGGCCTCAACTGAAGCTTTCTTT
.	TRBJ1-1	many	TRBV10-3	CAISLKGANTEAFF	TGTGCCATCAGTCTGAAGGGTGCGAACACTGAAGCTTTCTTT
.	TRBJ2-7	few	TRBV11-2	CASSPPQGASEQYF	TGTGCCAGCAGCCCCCCCCAGGGAGCGAGTGAGCAGTACTTC
TRBD1	TRBJ1-1	many	TRBV4-3	CASSQDEKGANTEAFF	TGCGCCAGCAGCCAAGATGAGAAGGGGGCTAACACTGAAGCTTTCTTT
.	TRBJ2-5	.	TRBV12-3/TRBV12-4	CASSDVVPGLREETQYF	TGTGCCAGCAGTGACGTGGTCCCGGGACTCAGAGAAGAGACCCAGTACTTC
TRBD1	TRBJ1-2	.	TRBV4-3	CASSPGRDRGRFGGYTF	TGCGCCAGCAGCCCGGGCCGGGACAGGGGGCGGTTTGGTGGCTACACCTTC
TRBD1	TRBJ2-2	.	TRBV12-3/TRBV12-4	CASGTGFGELFF	TGTGCCAGCGGGACAGGTTTCGGGGAGCTGTTTTTT
TRBD1	TRBJ2-7	.	TRBV6-6	CASSTVRQGWYEQYF	TGTGCCAGCAGTACCGTTAGACAGGGGTGGTACGAGCAGTACTTC
TRBD1	TRBJ1-1	few	TRBV20-1	CSAGRQGLRTEAFF	TGCAGTGCTGGACGACAGGGTCTCCGCACTGAAGCTTTCTTT
.	TRBJ1-1	.	TRBV25-1	CASSGGDRGGTEAFF	TGTGCCAGCAGCGGGGGCGATCGGGGCGGCACTGAAGCTTTCTTT
.	TRBJ1-2	.	TRBV29-1	CSVDPGVNYGYTF	TGCAGCGTTGATCCTGGGGTTAACTATGGCTACACCTTC
.	TRBJ1-1	many	TRBV10-3	CAIRPQLVATEAFF	TGTGCCATCAGACCCCAGTTGGTGGCCACTGAAGCTTTCTTT
.	TRBJ2-5	few	TRBV7-3	CASSIVQGETQYF	TGTGCCAGCAGCATCGTACAGGGTGAGACCCAGTACTTC
TRBD2	TRBJ2-1	many	TRBV20-1	CSAGTSGEQFF	TGCAGTGCTGGGACTAGCGGGGAGCAGTTCTTC
.	TRBJ1-2	few	TRBV10-3	CAISKDSGYTF	TGTGCCATCAGCAAGGACAGCGGCTACACCTTC
TRBD1	TRBJ1-5	many	TRBV6-1	CASTGTGGVGNQPQHF	TGTGCCAGCACCGGGACAGGGGGCGTCGGCAATCAGCCCCAGCATTTT
.	TRBJ1-2	many	TRBV15	CATSERPTDYGYTF	TGTGCCACCAGCGAAAGACCTACCGATTATGGCTACACCTTC
.	TRBJ2-7	many	TRBV6-2/TRBV6-3	CASREDASYEQYF	TGTGCCAGCAGGGAAGATGCATCCTACGAGCAGTACTTC
TRBD1	TRBJ2-7	.	TRBV11-1	CASSLAAGTGAYEQYF	TGTGCCAGCAGCTTAGCTGCCGGGACAGGGGCCTACGAGCAGTACTTC
.	TRBJ1-2	few	TRBV9	CASSVGEHYGYTF	TGTGCCAGCAGCGTAGGGGAACACTATGGCTACACCTTC
.	TRBJ1-1	many	TRBV6-2/TRBV6-3	CASSYSKRALNTEAFF	TGTGCCAGCAGTTACTCAAAGAGGGCATTGAACACTGAAGCTTTCTTT
.	TRBJ2-7	.	TRBV11-2	CASSPSSRDRSSYEQYF	TGTGCCAGCAGCCCAAGCTCCAGAGACAGAAGTAGCTACGAGCAGTACTTC
.	TRBJ1-5	many	TRBV7-8	CASSLEGRLGNQPQHF	TGTGCCAGCAGCTTAGAAGGAAGGTTGGGCAATCAGCCCCAGCATTTT
TRBD2	TRBJ2-3	few	TRBV6-4	CASSVGTSGVTDTQYF	TGTGCCAGCAGTGTGGGAACTAGCGGGGTAACAGATACGCAGTATTTT
.	TRBJ1-2	.	TRBV4-3	CASSIWEGYGYTF	TGCGCCAGCAGCATATGGGAGGGGTATGGCTACACCTTC
.	TRBJ1-4	few	TRBV18	CASSPAGLYEKLFF	TGTGCCAGCTCACCCGCAGGCCTTTATGAAAAACTGTTTTTT
.	TRBJ2-2	.	TRBV15	CATSRVPLSPGVNTGELFF	TGTGCCACCAGCAGAGTGCCTCTTTCACCAGGGGTGAACACCGGGGAGCTGTTTTTT
.	TRBJ2-5	.	TRBV29-1	CSATLHGRQETQYF	TGCAGCGCTACACTGCATGGGCGGCAAGAGACCCAGTACTTC
.	TRBJ1-2	.	TRBV20-1	CSARDQPTFTVDCGYTF	TGCAGTGCTAGAGATCAGCCTACCTTTACAGTGGACTGTGGCTACACCTTC
TRBD1	TRBJ1-5	few	TRBV6-2/TRBV6-3	CASSPALGTAEGDQPQHF	TGTGCCAGCAGTCCAGCCCTAGGGACAGCTGAAGGGGATCAGCCCCAGCATTTT
.	TRBJ1-5	.	TRBV5-1	CASSRDGGSNQPQHF	TGCGCCAGCAGCCGGGACGGAGGAAGCAATCAGCCCCAGCATTTT
.	TRBJ1-1	.	TRBV18	CASSPGVQNTEAFF	TGTGCCAGCTCACCTGGGGTGCAGAACACTGAAGCTTTCTTT
.	TRBJ1-5	.	TRBV2	CASSRQRQALNQPQHF	TGTGCCAGCAGTAGACAGCGACAGGCTCTAAATCAGCCCCAGCATTTT
.	TRBJ1-1	many	TRBV4-3	CASSQDFIVREAFF	TGCGCCAGCAGCCAAGATTTCATTGTGCGTGAAGCTTTCTTT
.	TRBJ1-2	many	TRBV9	CASSPNTVTYGYTF	TGTGCCAGCAGCCCAAACACAGTGACATATGGCTACACCTTC
TRBD1	TRBJ2-5	few	TRBV7-9	CASSLGPGGLRETQYF	TGTGCCAGCAGCTTAGGACCAGGGGGCCTACGAGAGACCCAGTACTTC
TRBD1	TRBJ1-2	many	TRBV9	CASTRTGGNYGYTF	TGTGCCAGCACCAGAACAGGGGGCAACTATGGCTACACCTTC
.	TRBJ2-3	few	TRBV12-3/TRBV12-4	CASRSGTQSTDTQYF	TGTGCCAGCAGGAGTGGAACGCAAAGCACAGATACGCAGTATTTT
.	TRBJ2-3	few	TRBV12-3/TRBV12-4	CASLGADTQYF	TGTGCCAGCCTGGGGGCAGATACGCAGTATTTT
.	TRBJ2-2	.	TRBV3-1	CASSQERGRPTGELFF	TGTGCCAGCAGCCAAGAGAGAGGACGTCCCACCGGGGAGCTGTTTTTT
.	TRBJ1-1	.	TRBV10-3	CAISESMAAYF	TGTGCCATCAGTGAGTCCATGGCGGCTTACTTT
.	TRBJ1-1	few	TRBV20-1	CSAPPDGRNTEAFF	TGCAGTGCTCCACCAGATGGGCGGAACACTGAAGCTTTCTTT
.	TRBJ2-1	few	TRBV2	CASSEARVGEQFF	TGTGCTAGCAGTGAAGCAAGGGTCGGGGAGCAGTTCTTC
.	TRBJ1-1	many	TRBV29-1	CSSSDVNTEAFF	TGCAGCTCATCGGACGTGAACACTGAAGCTTTCTTT
.	TRBJ2-7	few	TRBV6-6	CASSTEDRMAYEQYF	TGTGCCAGCAGCACCGAGGACAGAATGGCCTACGAGCAGTACTTC
TRBD1	TRBJ1-2	.	TRBV7-2	CASSTITGTGPIYGYTF	TGTGCCAGCAGCACTATCACCGGGACAGGGCCAATCTATGGCTACACCTTC